This is a list of T cell receptor beta chains from one sample in a study of technical replicates of blood from several donors. Sequenced by immunoSEQ multiplex PCR; TCRdb stores in-frame clones only, minus some. Seen here are approximately 53,000 clones, around 96% observed once, and the top ten hold 0.39%. The sequencing sample was made of T cells isolated from PBMCs. Every receptor here comes from a human donor in good health. CDR3s include the opening cysteine and the closing phenylalanine or tryptophan. Each record gives: D gene, clone size, J gene, V gene, CDR3 protein, CDR3 DNA. A D gene is named only where the DNA matches it firmly. The listing skips clone size in some rows; elsewhere it reads once, few, many or a size class.

d_call: TRBD2
clone_size: NA
j_call: TRBJ2-2
v_call: TRBV27
cdr3_aa: CASRPGLATSWVSNTGELFF
cdr3_nt: TGTGCCAGCAGGCCGGGACTAGCGACAAGTTGGGTATCCAACACCGGGGAGCTGTTTTTT

d_call: TRBD1
clone_size: NA
j_call: TRBJ2-7
v_call: TRBV12-5
cdr3_aa: CASGLLRTGMLSVKSSYEQYF
cdr3_nt: TGTGCTAGTGGTTTGTTAAGGACAGGGATGCTCAGCGTAAAGAGCTCCTACGAGCAGTACTTC

d_call: TRBD1
clone_size: NA
j_call: TRBJ2-4
v_call: TRBV19
cdr3_aa: CASQSGGQGPKTLGPKNIQYF
cdr3_nt: TGTGCCAGCCAATCGGGGGGACAGGGCCCAAAAACATTAGGGCCCAAAAACATTCAGTACTTC

d_call: NA
clone_size: NA
j_call: TRBJ2-7
v_call: TRBV30
cdr3_aa: CAYLQRTLYEQYF
cdr3_nt: TGTGCCTATTTACAGAGGACTCTCTACGAGCAGTACTTC

d_call: NA
clone_size: NA
j_call: TRBJ1-1
v_call: TRBV2
cdr3_aa: CASSDGAALNTEAFF
cdr3_nt: TGTGCCAGCAGTGATGGGGCAGCCTTGAACACTGAAGCTTTCTTT

d_call: TRBD2
clone_size: NA
j_call: TRBJ2-5
v_call: TRBV15
cdr3_aa: CATSRSGATKTQYF
cdr3_nt: TGTGCCACCAGCAGGAGCGGGGCGACCAAGACCCAGTACTTC

d_call: NA
clone_size: NA
j_call: TRBJ1-5
v_call: TRBV18
cdr3_aa: CASSPQKNQPQHF
cdr3_nt: TGTGCCAGCTCACCGCAGAAAAATCAGCCCCAGCATTTT

d_call: TRBD1
clone_size: NA
j_call: TRBJ1-2
v_call: TRBV5-1
cdr3_aa: CASSLDRGHYGYTF
cdr3_nt: TGCGCCAGCAGCCTGGACAGGGGGCATTATGGCTACACCTTC

d_call: TRBD1
clone_size: once
j_call: TRBJ1-1
v_call: TRBV27
cdr3_aa: CASRWTGGGVEAFF
cdr3_nt: TGTGCCAGCCGATGGACAGGGGGCGGCGTTGAAGCTTTCTTT

d_call: NA
clone_size: NA
j_call: TRBJ2-7
v_call: TRBV6-4
cdr3_aa: CASSQNGQPGYEQYF
cdr3_nt: TGTGCCAGCAGCCAAAATGGCCAACCGGGCTACGAGCAGTACTTC

d_call: NA
clone_size: NA
j_call: TRBJ1-4
v_call: TRBV11-2
cdr3_aa: CASSFLDSTFEKLFF
cdr3_nt: TGTGCCAGCAGTTTCCTGGACAGCACTTTTGAAAAACTGTTTTTT

d_call: TRBD1
clone_size: NA
j_call: TRBJ2-3
v_call: TRBV4-3
cdr3_aa: CASSWTGTDTQYF
cdr3_nt: TGCGCCAGCAGTTGGACAGGGACAGATACGCAGTATTTT

d_call: NA
clone_size: NA
j_call: TRBJ1-1
v_call: TRBV9
cdr3_aa: CASSVEGGSTEAFF
cdr3_nt: TGTGCCAGCAGCGTAGAGGGTGGGAGCACTGAAGCTTTCTTT

d_call: TRBD2
clone_size: NA
j_call: TRBJ2-1
v_call: TRBV4-2
cdr3_aa: CASSLAVRGNEQFF
cdr3_nt: TGTGCCAGCTCACTAGCGGTTAGGGGCAATGAGCAGTTCTTC

d_call: NA
clone_size: NA
j_call: TRBJ2-1
v_call: TRBV5-1
cdr3_aa: CASSLVAGSYNEQFF
cdr3_nt: TGCGCCAGCAGCTTGGTGGCGGGCTCCTACAATGAGCAGTTCTTC

d_call: TRBD2
clone_size: NA
j_call: TRBJ2-7
v_call: TRBV7-9
cdr3_aa: CASSLAGVVYEQYF
cdr3_nt: TGTGCCAGCAGCCTAGCGGGAGTAGTATACGAGCAGTACTTC

d_call: NA
clone_size: NA
j_call: TRBJ2-1
v_call: TRBV19
cdr3_aa: CASSISRVPLNEQFF
cdr3_nt: TGTGCCAGTAGTATTTCCAGGGTGCCCCTCAATGAGCAGTTCTTC

d_call: NA
clone_size: NA
j_call: TRBJ1-2
v_call: TRBV7-9
cdr3_aa: CASRMDGGGYTF
cdr3_nt: TGTGCCAGCAGAATGGACGGCGGGGGCTACACCTTC

d_call: TRBD1
clone_size: once
j_call: TRBJ2-7
v_call: TRBV29-1
cdr3_aa: CSVAGTALREQYF
cdr3_nt: TGCAGCGTCGCTGGGACAGCCTTGCGGGAGCAGTACTTC

d_call: TRBD1
clone_size: once
j_call: TRBJ1-1
v_call: TRBV10-1
cdr3_aa: CASSPAYRGTEAFF
cdr3_nt: TGCGCCAGCAGTCCGGCCTACAGGGGCACTGAAGCTTTCTTT